These 5 T cell receptor beta chains were sequenced from one sample in a study of blood T cells in healthy people across ages (dated by TCRdb to the mid-2010s). The library was generated by 5' RACE. This sample was sequenced with an Illumina HiSeq 2500. A second roughly 7 to 11 cycle PCR used a sample-barcoded 5' primer and a J-beta primer mix. TCRdb handled the public reads itself, with Q25 trimming in fastp and clone calling in MiXCR, and kept productive beta chains. Each entry is one CDR3 protein sequence, shown with its most common DNA and genes. The sample records about 1.8 million distinct CDR3 sequences, 49% of which are singletons. The leading ten clones occupy more than 2% of the sample. The sample was blood. The receptors originated from a woman between 40 and 50 years old in good health.

The sample holds one count of this clonotype. J is TRBJ2-5 and V is TRBV29-1, with 7 bases fitting TRBD1. The CDR3 consists of 14 residues. V was pared by 2 bases and J by 5 bases, with 8 bases of the junction left unmatched. Germline assignment: CDR1 SQVTM and CDR2 ANQGSEA. In nucleotides, the CDR3 is TGCAGCGTTGAACGGGGACAGTTCGGGGAGACCCAGTACTTC. Amino acids: CSVERGQFGETQYF. The whole variable domain, remainder taken from reference TRBV29-1 and TRBJ2-5, is SAVISQKPSRDICQRGTSLTIQCQVDSQVTMMFWYRQQPGQSLTLIATANQGSEATYESGFVIDKFPISRPNLTFSTLTVSNMSPEDSSIYLCSVERGQFGETQYFGPGTRLLVL.

This clonotype showed up just a few times. J is TRBJ2-5 and V is TRBV7-2; TRBD1 aligns across 7 bases. Germline V gene sequence: CDR1 SGHTA, CDR2 FQGNSA. V shed 5 bases, J shed 1 base, and the junction held 7 bases outside the gene matches. The CDR3 covers 15 residues. The CDR3 spells CASSVKSGGQETQYF. CDR3 nucleotide sequence: TGTGCCAGCAGCGTAAAATCAGGGGGCCAAGAGACCCAGTACTTC.

The chain joins TRBV7-2 to TRBJ2-1; the D gene is possibly TRBD1 (5 bases). This CDR3 has 15 amino acids. V lost 1 base to trimming and J lost 4 bases, with 11 bases between them. Germline CDR1 SGHTA, CDR2 FQGNSA. The CDR3 sequence is CASSLGTTVYNEQFF. CDR3 bases: TGTGCCAGCAGCTTAGGGACAACCGTTTACAATGAGCAGTTCTTC.

The chain recombines TRBV7-2 with TRBJ2-7; the match to TRBD2 covers 11 bases. The germline CDR1 and CDR2 sequences are SGHTA and FQGNSA. The CDR3 length is 14 residues. Trimming took 7 bases from V and 2 from J; bases not matched to a gene: 4. The CDR3 DNA reads as TGTGCCAGCACCCCGACTAGCGGGGCCTACGAGCAGTACTTC. Translated, it gives CASTPTSGAYEQYF.

The chain uses TRBV27 and TRBJ2-5; no clear D gene. CDR3 length: 13 residues. Trimming shortened V by 6 bases and J by 7 bases, and 15 bases separated the two germline ends. Looked up from germline, CDR1 is MNHEY and CDR2 is SMNVEV (reference sequence). CDR3: CASSRLESRTQYF. The CDR3 bases are TGTGCCAGCAGCAGACTGGAGAGTCGGACCCAGTACTTC.